Listed below are T cell receptor beta chains from one sample, sequenced in a study of cytomegalovirus exposure and HLA in healthy donors. Data came from immunoSEQ multiplex PCR; TCRdb stores just in-frame clones and leaves some out. This sample has about 150,000 clones; approximately 91% occur once, and the top ten carry about 0.64%. Input material: PBMCs. Receptors were obtained from a man between 18 and 29 years old in good health and CMV-seronegative. Each CDR3 is given with its conserved first and last residue. D genes are given only for firm matches. Some rows have no size entry. The others give once, few or many, or a class for an expanded clone.

>-|-|TRBV20-1|TRBJ1-1
TGCAGTGCCTATCTAAACGGTGAAGCTTTCTTT
CSAYLNGEAFF
>-|-|TRBV5-8|TRBJ2-3
TGTGCCAGCAGCTTCGGGTCCTCAGATACGCAGTATTTT
CASSFGSSDTQYF
>-|TRBD1|TRBV2|TRBJ2-7
TGTGCCAGCAGAAGGACAGGGGACTCCTACGAGCAGTACTTC
CASRRTGDSYEQYF
>few|-|TRBV4-2|TRBJ1-2
TGTGCCAGCACTGAAGGGGGCTATGGCTACACCTTC
CASTEGGYGYTF
>-|TRBD1|TRBV19|TRBJ1-6
TGTGCCAGTAGTATAGCGCGACAGGGGTTGGGCTCACCCCTCCACTTT
CASSIARQGLGSPLHF
>-|TRBD1|TRBV2|TRBJ2-7
TGTGCCAGCAGCGACCGGACAGGGAGGTCCTACGAGCAGTACTTC
CASSDRTGRSYEQYF
>once|-|TRBV15|TRBJ2-1
TGTGCCACCAGCAGGGCGACTACTCTTGGGAATGAGCAGTTCTTC
CATSRATTLGNEQFF
>-|TRBD2|TRBV11-3|TRBJ2-5
TGTGCCAGCAGCCCGGGACTAGCGGGGATGCGGGAGACCCAGTACTTC
CASSPGLAGMRETQYF
>-|-|TRBV5-5|TRBJ1-1
TGTGCCAGCAGCTTTAGTTTTACGGTTGGGAGGAACACTGAAGCTTTCTTT
CASSFSFTVGRNTEAFF
>few|TRBD2|TRBV25-1|TRBJ2-1
TGTGCCAGCAGTGATGTCGGGAGGGGGGGTGAGCAGTTCTTC
CASSDVGRGGEQFF
>-|TRBD1|TRBV9|TRBJ1-4
TGTGCCAGCAGCGTAGCCGGGACAGGGGAGACAAAACTGTTTTTT
CASSVAGTGETKLFF
>-|TRBD1|TRBV7-9|TRBJ1-3
TGTGCCAGCAGCTTGGGACAGGACCACTTAAACTCTGGAAACACCATATATTTT
CASSLGQDHLNSGNTIYF
>-|TRBD1|TRBV7-9|TRBJ1-1
TGTGCCAGCAGCCAATACAGGGGAAGGGGCACTGAAGCTTTCTTT
CASSQYRGRGTEAFF
>once|TRBD2|TRBV6-4|TRBJ2-1
TGTGCCAGCAGTGGCTCCCCCGGACTAGCGGGGGGGTCTGAGCAGTTCTTC
CASSGSPGLAGGSEQFF
>once|-|TRBV21-1|TRBJ1-1
TGTGCCAGCAGCAAGGGGGCGGTGAAAGTCACTGAAGCTTTCTTT
CASSKGAVKVTEAFF
>-|-|TRBV6-1|TRBJ1-1
TGTGCCAGCAGTGAATTCGTCGAAGCTTTCTTT
CASSEFVEAFF
>-|-|TRBV15|TRBJ1-5
TGTGCCACCAAAACAGGGCGCGATCAGCCCCAGCATTTT
CATKTGRDQPQHF
>-|TRBD2|TRBV19|TRBJ2-1
TGTGCCAGTAGTACGTCGGGACTACCTAACAATGAGCAGTTCTTC
CASSTSGLPNNEQFF
>-|-|TRBV21-1|TRBJ1-5
TGTGCCAGCAGCAAAGAAGTCCCCCCGGACAGGGGGCTGAGTGGCAATCAGCCCCAGCATTTT
CASSKEVPPDRGLSGNQPQHF
>-|TRBD2|TRBV27|TRBJ2-1
TGTGCCAGCCTCTCCCTAGCGGGAGGGCCCCATTACAATGAGCAGTTCTTC
CASLSLAGGPHYNEQFF
>-|-|TRBV28|TRBJ1-4
TGTGCCAGCAGCCTACAGGAAAAACTGTTTTTT
CASSLQEKLFF
>-|-|TRBV5-1|TRBJ1-6
TGCGCCAGCAGCTTGGGACAGGTTAATTCACCCCTCCACTTT
CASSLGQVNSPLHF
>-|-|TRBV10-2|TRBJ2-7
TGCGCCAGCAGCCAGGACAGCTACGAGCAGTACTTC
CASSQDSYEQYF
>-|TRBD1|TRBV7-8|TRBJ1-1
TGTGCCAGCAGCCCGGGACAGCTGAACACTGAAGCTTTCTTT
CASSPGQLNTEAFF
>few|-|TRBV5-1|TRBJ1-5
TGCGCCAGCAGCCCCGACGGGAGCAATCAGCCCCAGCATTTT
CASSPDGSNQPQHF
>-|TRBD2|TRBV11-2|TRBJ2-7
TGTGCCAGCAGCCTTAGCGGGGGGACCTACGAGCAGTACTTC
CASSLSGGTYEQYF
>-|-|TRBV6-4|TRBJ2-2
TGTGCCAGCAGTGAGGGTAGCGGCACCGGGGAGCTGTTTTTT
CASSEGSGTGELFF
>-|-|TRBV27|TRBJ2-2
TGTGCCAGCAGTTTGGCTTCCCAACTACCCCGCACCGGGGAGCTGTTTTTT
CASSLASQLPRTGELFF
>once|-|TRBV29-1|TRBJ2-1
TGCAGCCTTACCAACAGGGAGAGCTCCTACAATGAGCAGTTCTTC
CSLTNRESSYNEQFF
>-|TRBD2|TRBV7-2|TRBJ2-5
TGTGCCAGCAGCTTAGCGGGAGCGGGGGAGACCCAGTACTTC
CASSLAGAGETQYF
>-|-|TRBV28|TRBJ2-5
TGTGCCAGCAGAAAAGAGTTCACAGGGCCGCAAGAGACCCAGTACTTC
CASRKEFTGPQETQYF
>-|TRBD2|TRBV19|TRBJ2-3
TGTGCCAGTAGTATGACAGCGGGGGTGATAGATACGCAGTATTTT
CASSMTAGVIDTQYF
>-|-|TRBV27|TRBJ2-7
TGTGCCAGCAGTCCGCTGTCGAGCTACGAGCAGTACTTC
CASSPLSSYEQYF
>once|-|TRBV9|TRBJ1-4
TGTGCCAGCAGCGACGGACTGGGCGGTGAAAAACTGTTTTTT
CASSDGLGGEKLFF
>-|-|TRBV2|TRBJ1-5
TGTGCCAGCAGTGAATGGCAGGAAGATCAGCCCCAGCATTTT
CASSEWQEDQPQHF
>-|-|TRBV28|TRBJ1-2
TGTGCCAGCAGTTTAGGACAGAGTGGTAACTATGGCTACACCTTC
CASSLGQSGNYGYTF
>once|-|TRBV7-2|TRBJ1-2
TGTGCCAGCAGTTACGGGGGGGCCATCAACTATGGCTACACCTTC
CASSYGGAINYGYTF
>-|-|TRBV6-5|TRBJ2-2
TGTGCCAGCAGTTACTCGACTCTTGCGAACACCGGGGAGCTGTTTTTT
CASSYSTLANTGELFF
>-|-|TRBV2|TRBJ1-1
TGTGCCAGCCGCACATCCGGGGTGAACACTGAAGCTTTCTTT
CASRTSGVNTEAFF
>-|-|TRBV6-5|TRBJ1-4
TGTGCCAGCAGTTACCTGACAGCAAGTTTTAATGAAAAACTGTTTTTT
CASSYLTASFNEKLFF
>-|-|TRBV4-1|TRBJ2-3
TGCGCCAGCAGCCAAGCCGAGCTCAGCACAGATACGCAGTATTTT
CASSQAELSTDTQYF
>-|-|TRBV5-1|TRBJ2-2
TGCGCCAGCAGCTTGGATGGCGGGGACTTCGGGGAGCTGTTTTTT
CASSLDGGDFGELFF
>-|TRBD1|TRBV6-5|TRBJ2-7
TGTGCCAGCAGCCGATGGACAGGTAGCTCCTACGAGCAGTACTTC
CASSRWTGSSYEQYF
>-|-|TRBV7-2|TRBJ2-7
TGTGCCAGCAGCTTAGCGGGCAGGGGGGCCTACGAGCAGTACTTC
CASSLAGRGAYEQYF